A single sample gave rise to the 22 T cell receptor beta chains below, sequenced in a study of T-cell reconstitution after alpha-beta-depleted transplantation in children. The TCRbeta library was prepared with unique molecular identifiers. One entry per CDR3 protein, called by TCRdb with MiXCR from the PCR reads. There are about 640,000 distinct CDR3 sequences in the sample; under 15% occur only once, and approximately 2% lies in the top ten. Source: PBMCs, mostly from graft donor cells, taken 360 days after TCRalphabeta/CD19-depleted stem cell transplant. These receptor sequences come from a male patient younger than 18 who had a stem cell transplant for acute myeloid leukemia, so the T cells may come from the graft donor.

In this sample, this clonotype turned up a few times. The genes are TRBV11-2 and TRBJ2-1; the match to TRBD2 covers 14 bases. The germline V gene encodes CDR1 SGHAT and CDR2 FQNNGV. This CDR3 has 16 residues. J was trimmed by 8 bases and V by 4 bases; bases with no gene match: 7. The chain's CDR3 is CASSSRLAGGPHEQFF. The CDR3 nucleotides are TGTGCCAGCAGCTCGAGACTAGCGGGAGGGCCCCATGAGCAGTTCTTC. The entire variable domain, with the rest obtained from reference TRBV11-2 and TRBJ2-1, is as follows: EAGVAQSPRYKIIEKRQSVAFWCNPISGHATLYWYQQILGQGPKLLIQFQNNGVVDDSQLPKDRFSAERLKGVDSTLKIQPAKLEDSAVYLCASSSRLAGGPHEQFFGPGTRLTVL.

V gene TRBV4-3 combines with J gene TRBJ2-7; 9 bases align to TRBD2. After removal of 3 bases from V and 7 bases from J, the junction contained 13 bases not matched to a gene. The CDR3 is 16 residues long. CDR1 and CDR2 from the germline V gene are LGHNA and YSLEER. The CDR3, as DNA: TGCGCCAGCAGCCAGATTATGACTAGCGGCCCGCGGGAGCAGTACTTC. Its translation is CASSQIMTSGPREQYF.

This clonotype was detected ten times or more. The CDR3 sequence is CASSPPNSGAAREQYF. Written as DNA, the CDR3 is TGTGCCAGCAGCCCCCCCAATAGCGGAGCCGCGCGGGAGCAGTACTTC. The chain has TRBV12-3 or TRBV12-4 and TRBJ2-7; D may be TRBD2 (6 bases). This CDR3 region has 16 residues. The ends were cut back, 6 bases at V and 7 bases at J, with 25 bases in the middle.

The chain uses TRBV7-2 and TRBJ2-5, with 11 bases aligning to TRBD2. The J segment lost 1 base and the V segment lost 3 bases, leaving 1 base of the junction unmatched. The germline CDR1 and CDR2 sequences are SGHTA and FQGNSA. The CDR3 sequence is 15 residues long. The CDR3 DNA sequence: TGTGCCAGCAGCTTGACTAGCGGGGCCCAAGAGACCCAGTACTTC. The encoded protein is CASSLTSGAQETQYF.

There are a few counts of this clonotype. Written as DNA, the CDR3 is TGCGCCAGCAGCTTGTCGATGGGGCGGGGGGCCCCCAATGAGCAGTTCTTC. This codes for CASSLSMGRGAPNEQFF. The chain joins TRBV5-1 to TRBJ2-1; TRBD2 matches 8 bases. The CDR3 runs 17 residues. V dropped 1 base and J dropped 6; count of bases not matched to a gene: 12. The germline V gene has CDR1 SGHRS and CDR2 YFSETQ. Based on the CDR3 plus reference TRBV5-1 and TRBJ2-1, the full variable domain is KAGVTQTPRYLIKTRGQQVTLSCSPISGHRSVSWYQQTPGQGLQFLFEYFSETQRNKGNFPGRFSGRQFSNSRSEMNVSTLELGDSALYLCASSLSMGRGAPNEQFFGPGTRLTVL.

V usage is TRBV20-1 and J usage is TRBJ2-1, with D tentatively TRBD1 or TRBD2 (5 bases each). Trimming shortened V by 7 bases and J by 2 bases, and 18 bases separated the two germline ends. The CDR3 sequence is 15 residues long. Germline V CDR1 and CDR2: DFQATT, SNEGSKA (reference sequence). DNA for the CDR3: TGCAGTGTTACCCTCGAGGGGTTCCCCTACAATGAGCAGTTCTTC. Translating gives CSVTLEGFPYNEQFF.

The genes are TRBV7-9 and TRBJ2-5, with D tentatively TRBD1 or TRBD2 (5 bases each). CDR1 is SEHNR and CDR2 is FQNEAQ in the germline V gene (reference sequence). The length of the CDR3 is 15 residues. V gave up 1 base and J gave up 4 bases, with 13 bases separating them. This CDR3 is CASSLGDWGSETQYF. The CDR3 DNA is TGTGCCAGCAGCTTAGGAGATTGGGGGTCAGAGACCCAGTACTTC.

This clonotype was observed many times. This chain links TRBV5-6 with TRBJ2-7, with 9 bases that match TRBD1. The CDR3 is 13 residues long. Germline CDR1 is SGHDT and CDR2 is YYEEEE. V lost 2 bases to trimming and J lost 6 bases; unmatched junction nucleotides: 3. DNA for the CDR3: TGTGCCAGCAGCTTCGGACAGGGGAGCGAGCAGTACTTC. Residues: CASSFGQGSEQYF.

This clonotype was recorded many times. The J gene is TRBJ2-7, the V gene TRBV28, with 7 positions matching TRBD1. The V segment lost 10 bases and the J segment 3 bases; nucleotides outside the gene matches: 9. This CDR3 is built from 13 residues. Germline values: CDR1 MDHEN, CDR2 SYDVKM. This CDR3 is CAIQLGTVYEQYF. CDR3 sequence (DNA): TGTGCCATCCAACTCGGGACAGTCTACGAGCAGTACTTC.

In the case of this clonotype: One end of the junction is discordant with germline, which a read error may explain. The chain combines TRBV6-1 with TRBJ2-2; 8 positions agree with TRBD2. Germline values: CDR1 MNHNS, CDR2 SASEGT. The CDR3 is 16 amino acids. CDR3 region: CASSKAGAGETGELFF. The DNA for the CDR3 is TGTGCCAGCAGTAAAGCGGGAGCGGGTGAGACCGGGGAGCTGTTTTTT.

The rearrangement links TRBV4-2 to TRBJ2-4, with D possibly matching TRBD1 (6 bases). The CDR3 loop spans 15 amino acids. Germline assignment: CDR1 LGHNA and CDR2 YNFKEQ. Trimming took 4 bases from V and 5 from J, leaving 15 bases between them. CDR3 sequence (DNA): TGTGCCAGCAGCCCCCACGGACAGTCGGAAAACATTCAGTACTTC. Amino acid sequence: CASSPHGQSENIQYF.

The table lists this clonotype with a few counts. CDR3 sequence: CASRGTYYEQYF. CDR3 sequence (DNA): TGTGCCAGTCGGGGGACCTACTACGAGCAGTACTTC. The rearrangement joins TRBV6-5 to TRBJ2-7, with TRBD2 as a possible D gene (6 bases). This CDR3 region has 12 residues. Trimming removed 9 bases at V and 3 bases at J, with 12 bases between. The germline gives CDR1 MNHEY, CDR2 SVGAGI.

This clonotype was seen a handful of times. The chain combines TRBV12-3 or TRBV12-4 with TRBJ2-7; D is possibly TRBD1 or TRBD2 (5 bases each). The V end was cut by 8 bases, the J end by 6 bases, with 11 bases between. The CDR3 is 11 residues long. The CDR3, as DNA: TGTGCCAGCCGGTCGGGGCTCGAGCAGTACTTC. Encoded protein: CASRSGLEQYF.

The chain is built from TRBV11-2 and TRBJ2-2; D is unresolved. Germline loops: CDR1 SGHAT, CDR2 FQNNGV. The CDR3 has 14 amino acids. Trimming removed 2 bases from V and 4 bases from J, with 8 bases in between. Written as DNA, the CDR3 is TGTGCCAGCAGCTTAATATCCCGCACCGGGGAGCTGTTTTTT. Encoded protein: CASSLISRTGELFF.

CDR3 bases: TGTGCCAGCAGCTTAATATCCGGGACTTCGCCCTCCTACGAGCAGTACTTC. It encodes CASSLISGTSPSYEQYF. The chain couples TRBV7-2 to TRBJ2-7; possible D gene TRBD2, 6 bases. CDR3 length equals 17 residues. Trimming took 2 bases from V and 0 from J, leaving 17 bases between them. The germline V gene encodes CDR1 SGHTA and CDR2 FQGNSA.

The V call is TRBV16, the J call TRBJ2-1, with D maybe TRBD2 (6 bases). V was shortened by 2 bases and J by 0 bases, with 14 bases between the two germline ends. The germline V gene encodes CDR1 KGHSY and CDR2 FQNENV. This CDR3 comprises 17 residues. The CDR3 here is CASSQGFRDSSYNEQFF. For the CDR3, the DNA is TGTGCCAGCAGCCAAGGGTTCCGGGACTCCTCCTACAATGAGCAGTTCTTC.

The genes are TRBV20-1 and TRBJ2-1; TRBD2 agrees at 7 bases. The CDR3 is made up of 14 amino acids. V was clipped by 0 bases and J by 4 bases; unmatched bases: 3. CDR1 is DFQATT and CDR2 is SNEGSKA in the germline V gene (reference sequence). This chain's CDR3 is CSAREAGSYNEQFF. In DNA form, the CDR3 reads TGCAGTGCTAGAGAAGCGGGGTCATACAATGAGCAGTTCTTC.

This clonotype was seen many times. V usage is TRBV11-3 and J usage is TRBJ2-1, with TRBD2 as a possible D gene (7 bases). The germline gives CDR1 SGHNT, CDR2 YENEEA. This CDR3 spans 15 amino acids. The V end was cut by 5 bases, the J end by 5 bases, with 16 bases between. For the CDR3, the DNA is TGTGCCAGCAGCGCCGGCGGGGGCAGGAACAATGAGCAGTTCTTC. Protein sequence: CASSAGGGRNNEQFF.

The chain joins TRBV4-2 to TRBJ2-1; D is uncertain. Trimming removed 0 bases at V and 0 bases at J, with 6 bases between. The CDR3 is 15 amino acids. Germline CDR1 reads LGHNA; CDR2 reads YNFKEQ. The CDR3 region is CASSQDNPSYNEQFF. The CDR3, as DNA: TGTGCCAGCAGCCAAGACAACCCCTCCTACAATGAGCAGTTCTTC.

This clonotype was seen only a few times. This chain links TRBV20-1 with TRBJ1-2; 8 bases line up with TRBD1. V dropped 3 bases and J dropped 8; count of bases not matched to a gene: 5. This CDR3 has 12 residues. In germline, CDR1 is DFQATT, CDR2 SNEGSKA (reference sequence). The CDR3, as DNA: TGCAGTGCTAGGCAGGGGGCTAACGGCTACACCTTC. It encodes CSARQGANGYTF.

This sequence joins TRBV9 and TRBJ1-3; D call uncertain. V lost 0 bases, J lost 0 bases, and 7 bases lay in between. The CDR3 loop spans 15 amino acids. Germline CDR1 SGDLS, CDR2 YYNGEE. CDR3 residues: CASSVGTVSGNTIYF. CDR3 DNA: TGTGCCAGCAGCGTAGGGACTGTCTCTGGAAACACCATATATTTT. Variable domain in full (rest from reference TRBV9 and TRBJ1-3): DSGVTQTPKHLITATGQRVTLRCSPRSGDLSVYWYQQSLDQGLQFLIQYYNGEERAKGNILERFSAQQFPDLHSELNLSSLELGDSALYFCASSVGTVSGNTIYFGEGSWLTVV.

This clonotype has a handful of counts. The V and J genes are TRBV2 and TRBJ2-4; 12 bases are shared with TRBD2. This CDR3 contains 14 residues. The ends lost 4 bases at V and 5 bases at J; junction bases unmatched: 0. Germline V gene data show CDR1 as SNHLY and CDR2 as FYNNEI. The CDR3 DNA is TGTGCCAGCAGTGGACTAGCGGGAGAAAACATTCAGTACTTC. Encoded protein: CASSGLAGENIQYF.